Below are 3 T cell receptor beta chains sequenced from a single sample in a study of HIV-infected children after antiretroviral therapy interruption. Treatment: PENTA 11 planned treatment interruption arm or continuous ART arm. Unique molecular identifiers were included in an RNA-based 3' RACE TCR library. MiXCR, applied by TCRdb to the 3' RACE reads, yields one record per CDR3 protein. The sample shows approximately 95,000 distinct CDR3 sequences, about 6.9% of them seen only once. The sample consisted of CD45RA+ CD4+ T cells from PBMCs, pooled from several time points, taken from a donor given antiretroviral therapy, either interrupted or continuous. The subset was: naive CD4+ CD45RA+ CD45RO- T cells. The receptor set was obtained from a pool of human donors with HIV.

The sample holds many counts of this clonotype. V gene TRBV6-1 combines with J gene TRBJ2-3, with a weak D call TRBD1 (6 bases). V lost 7 bases to trimming and J lost 0 bases, with 17 bases between them. Per the germline V gene, CDR1 is MNHNS and CDR2 is SASEGT. The CDR3 extends over 16 amino acids. CDR3 nucleotides: TGTGCCAGCACCCGGACAGTACTTTCTAGCACAGATACGCAGTATTTT. Amino acid sequence: CASTRTVLSSTDTQYF.

This clonotype appeared many times. As DNA, the CDR3 is TGTGCCAGCAGCCCACGGGGGGGCCGCGGCACAGATACGCAGTATTTT. Translated: CASSPRGGRGTDTQYF. The chain links TRBV14 to TRBJ2-3; 8 nucleotides match TRBD2. V lost 4 bases and J lost 1; bases outside the gene matches: 7. CDR1 SGHDN and CDR2 FVKESK come from the germline V gene. The CDR3 sequence is 16 residues long.

This clonotype has ten or more counts. The chain joins TRBV6-5 to TRBJ2-7; 7 bases agree with TRBD1. CDR3 length: 15 residues. V shed 2 bases, J shed 0 bases, and the junction held 4 bases outside the gene matches. Per the germline V gene, CDR1 is MNHEY and CDR2 is SVGAGI. The CDR3 nucleotides are TGTGCCAGCAGTTACGCAACAGGGGTCTCCTACGAGCAGTACTTC. Amino acids: CASSYATGVSYEQYF.